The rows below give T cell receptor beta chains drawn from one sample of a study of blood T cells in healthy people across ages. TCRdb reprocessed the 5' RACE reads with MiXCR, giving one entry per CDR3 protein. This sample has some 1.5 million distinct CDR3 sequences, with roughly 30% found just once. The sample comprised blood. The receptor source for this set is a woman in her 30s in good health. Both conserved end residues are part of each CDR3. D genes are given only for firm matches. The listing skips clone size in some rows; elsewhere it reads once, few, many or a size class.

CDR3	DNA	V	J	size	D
CASSRGGSGETQYF	TGTGCCAGCAGTCGAGGGGGTTCTGGGGAGACCCAGTACTTC	TRBV7-9	TRBJ2-5	.	.
CASSWTFYTDTQYF	TGTGCCAGCAGCTGGACTTTCTACACAGATACGCAGTATTTT	TRBV21-1	TRBJ2-3	few	.
CASNAAGRVYEQYF	TGCGCCAGCAACGCAGCGGGAAGGGTCTACGAGCAGTACTTC	TRBV10-2	TRBJ2-7	many	TRBD2
CASSNSANYGYTF	TGCGCCAGCAGCAATTCTGCTAACTATGGCTACACCTTC	TRBV5-1	TRBJ1-2	few	.
CASMRGRVDGPQHF	TGTGCCAGCATGAGGGGTAGGGTGGATGGGCCCCAGCATTTT	TRBV6-5	TRBJ1-5	.	.
CASTAPGLAENIQYF	TGTGCCAGCACCGCTCCGGGACTAGCGGAAAACATTCAGTACTTC	TRBV28	TRBJ2-4	.	TRBD2
CASSSSGREYEQYF	TGTGCCAGCAGCTCAAGCGGGAGGGAGTACGAGCAGTACTTC	TRBV9	TRBJ2-7	many	TRBD2
CASSTGPKVDEQFF	TGCGCCAGCAGCACTGGACCCAAGGTGGATGAGCAGTTCTTC	TRBV5-1	TRBJ2-1	.	.
CSVEELDAYGYTF	TGCAGCGTTGAAGAGTTGGACGCGTATGGCTACACCTTC	TRBV29-1	TRBJ1-2	few	.
CASSLETSGIGEQFF	TGTGCCAGCAGCTTGGAAACTAGCGGGATCGGTGAGCAGTTCTTC	TRBV7-8	TRBJ2-1	few	TRBD2
CASSLKRGTYEQYF	TGTGCCAGCAGTCTCAAGCGGGGGACCTACGAGCAGTACTTC	TRBV12-3/TRBV12-4	TRBJ2-7	many	TRBD2
CASSPEVFAYEQYF	TGTGCCAGCAGCCCTGAGGTTTTTGCCTACGAGCAGTACTTC	TRBV7-6	TRBJ2-7	.	.
CASSYSDSSYNEQFF	TGTGCCAGCAGTTACTCGGACTCATCGTACAATGAGCAGTTCTTC	TRBV6-5	TRBJ2-1	few	.
CASSVGSAGDTQYF	TGTGCCAGCAGCGTAGGGTCGGCGGGGGATACGCAGTATTTT	TRBV9	TRBJ2-3	.	.
CSVVVDRYEQYF	TGCAGCGTTGTAGTTGATCGGTACGAGCAGTACTTC	TRBV29-1	TRBJ2-7	many	.
CASSYGRVETQYF	TGTGCCAGCAGTTACGGCAGGGTGGAGACCCAGTACTTC	TRBV6-5	TRBJ2-5	many	.
CASSSTGTSVQETQYF	TGTGCCAGCAGCTCTACTGGGACTAGCGTTCAAGAGACCCAGTACTTC	TRBV7-9	TRBJ2-5	few	TRBD2
CASSRVKGGGSYEQYF	TGTGCCAGCTCAAGAGTGAAGGGCGGAGGGTCCTACGAGCAGTACTTC	TRBV18	TRBJ2-7	.	.
CASSWTGSGYTF	TGTGCCAGCAGCTGGACAGGGTCAGGCTACACCTTC	TRBV7-2	TRBJ1-2	many	TRBD1
CASRLRTGLKETQYF	TGTGCCAGCAGACTTCGGACAGGGCTAAAAGAGACCCAGTACTTC	TRBV27	TRBJ2-5	.	TRBD1
CASSYSMATSGYEQYF	TGTGCCAGCAGTTACTCGATGGCGACTAGCGGCTACGAGCAGTACTTC	TRBV6-6	TRBJ2-7	few	TRBD2
CASSFSAGSSYNEQFF	TGTGCCAGCAGCTTCAGCGCGGGGAGCTCCTACAATGAGCAGTTCTTC	TRBV7-9	TRBJ2-1	.	.
CASSSQGPLQAFF	TGTGCCAGCAGTTCCCAGGGTCCCCTTCAAGCTTTCTTT	TRBV6-5	TRBJ1-1	.	.
CASSTHRGSRANVLTF	TGTGCCAGCAGCACCCACAGGGGATCTAGGGCCAACGTCCTGACTTTC	TRBV7-9	TRBJ2-6	.	TRBD1
CSARVGRQYF	TGCAGTGCTAGAGTGGGCCGCCAGTACTTC	TRBV20-1	TRBJ2-7	.	.
CASSQEWGLGEQFF	TGTGCCAGCAGCCAAGAATGGGGACTGGGTGAGCAGTTCTTC	TRBV3-1	TRBJ2-1	.	.
CASKRLAGVEETQYF	TGTGCCAGCAAGCGACTAGCGGGAGTTGAAGAGACCCAGTACTTC	TRBV27	TRBJ2-5	.	TRBD2
CSVGKAQETQFF	TGCAGCGTGGGTAAAGCCCAAGAGACCCAGTTCTTC	TRBV29-1	TRBJ2-1	.	.
CAWNKGMDRLVYGYTF	TGTGCCTGGAATAAGGGGATGGACAGGCTCGTCTATGGCTACACCTTC	TRBV30	TRBJ1-2	.	TRBD1
CASSLTTGDQPQHF	TGTGCCAGCAGTTTAACAACAGGGGATCAGCCCCAGCATTTT	TRBV11-2	TRBJ1-5	few	TRBD1
CASSHTNVIRNEQFF	TGTGCCAGCAGCCATACCAACGTAATTCGAAATGAGCAGTTCTTC	TRBV14	TRBJ2-1	.	.
CASSQDWSEETQYF	TGTGCCAGCAGCCAAGATTGGAGTGAAGAGACCCAGTACTTC	TRBV3-1	TRBJ2-5	.	.
CASSLGGTWNLNEQFF	TGTGCCAGCAGCTTAGGGGGGACTTGGAACCTCAATGAGCAGTTCTTC	TRBV7-9	TRBJ2-1	few	.
CASSPGRKPTQETQYF	TGCGCCAGCAGCCCCGGACGGAAACCTACCCAAGAGACCCAGTACTTC	TRBV4-1	TRBJ2-5	many	.
CASSESIPYNEQFF	TGTGCCAGCAGCGAAAGTATCCCGTACAATGAGCAGTTCTTC	TRBV9	TRBJ2-1	many	.
CSAGDQQGSGNEQFF	TGCAGTGCTGGAGATCAACAGGGGAGCGGCAATGAGCAGTTCTTC	TRBV20-1	TRBJ2-1	.	TRBD1
CASSSDRARYNEQYF	TGTGCCAGCAGCTCCGACAGGGCGAGGTACAATGAGCAGTACTTC	TRBV7-2	TRBJ2-7	few	TRBD1
CASGLTPNTGELFF	TGTGCTAGTGGTTTAACACCCAACACCGGGGAGCTGTTTTTT	TRBV12-5	TRBJ2-2	.	.
CASSVTEKGSPLHF	TGTGCCAGCAGCGTAACAGAGAAGGGTTCACCCCTCCACTTT	TRBV9	TRBJ1-6	few	.
CASTREDEQYF	TGTGCCAGCACACGGGAGGATGAGCAGTACTTC	TRBV2	TRBJ2-4	.	TRBD2
CATSRGTSSVNVLTF	TGTGCCACCAGCAGAGGGACTAGCTCCGTGAACGTCCTGACTTTC	TRBV15	TRBJ2-6	few	TRBD2
CASSLARRTGSDANTEAFF	TGCGCCAGCAGCTTGGCACGTCGGACAGGGTCGGATGCGAACACTGAAGCTTTCTTT	TRBV5-1	TRBJ1-1	few	TRBD1
CASRTSDYNEQFF	TGTGCCAGCAGGACTAGCGACTACAATGAGCAGTTCTTC	TRBV6-6	TRBJ2-1	.	TRBD2
CASSLLRGNTEAFF	TGTGCCAGCAGTTTATTACGGGGTAACACTGAAGCTTTCTTT	TRBV7-2	TRBJ1-1	.	.
CASSYSVGVASYNEQYF	TGTGCCAGCAGTTACTCCGTCGGGGTGGCCTCCTACAATGAGCAGTACTTC	TRBV6-6	TRBJ2-7	.	.
CASSFQGGTYTDTQYF	TGTGCCAGCAGCTTTCAGGGGGGAACCTACACAGATACGCAGTATTTT	TRBV7-2	TRBJ2-3	few	.
CSACSGPKKTQYF	TGCAGTGCTTGTTCGGGACCTAAGAAGACCCAGTACTTC	TRBV20-1	TRBJ2-5	.	.
CATSDPGADQETQYF	TGTGCCACCAGTGATCCCGGGGCCGACCAAGAGACCCAGTACTTC	TRBV24-1	TRBJ2-5	few	.
CASSSPNSYGYTF	TGTGCCAGCAGTTCACCAAACAGCTATGGCTACACCTTC	TRBV27	TRBJ1-2	.	.
CASSYSVAGRSGANVLTF	TGTGCCAGCAGTTACAGCGTAGCGGGGAGGTCCGGGGCCAACGTCCTGACTTTC	TRBV6-2/TRBV6-3	TRBJ2-6	.	TRBD2
CASSPFMDEEETQYF	TGTGCCAGCAGTCCGTTCATGGACGAGGAAGAGACCCAGTACTTC	TRBV2	TRBJ2-5	many	.
CASSQDSDRVNSPLHF	TGTGCCAGCAGCCAAGACTCCGACAGGGTCAATTCACCCCTCCACTTT	TRBV4-2	TRBJ1-6	.	TRBD1